The present T cell receptor beta chain was sequenced within a study of vaccination effects on CD4 cells after COVID-19 (dated by TCRdb to 2021 to 2024). Regarding the study in general: Two doses of either the BNT162b2 or the mRNA-1273 mRNA SARS-CoV-2 vaccine were administered to participants. Pre-vaccine samples from two convalescent patients were drawn 16 days and one week before the first dose, 142 and 148 days after COVID-19 diagnosis. SARS-CoV-2 spike-specific CD4+ TCR repertoires from before and after mRNA vaccination were compared in COVID-19 convalescent patients and in infection-naive vaccine recipients. The full study included around nine COVID-19 convalescent patients and a few SARS-CoV-2-naive healthy vaccine recipients. Cultures from other donors in the study were sequenced with the Oncomine TCR Beta short-read assay on an Illumina iSeq 100. Study-level results and caveats: The study was limited by a small number of convalescent patients and lacked early post-infection timepoints. Among convalescent patients, the spike-reactive repertoire after vaccination was made up mainly of new vaccine-induced clones that were largely distinct from the clones induced by infection. Marked clonal contraction was observed in both infection-induced and vaccine-induced clones at late post-vaccination timepoints, consistent with waning T cell responses.

Receptor amplification or capture employed the immunoSEQ multiplex PCR assay. DNA from the cultured and isolated CD4+ T cells underwent TCR beta CDR3 sequencing. The authors' pipeline ran thus. Non-productive TCR sequences were discarded, and reads were trimmed to the CDR3 region, with only CDR3s of 7 or more amino acids retained. The MANAFEST web app was used to identify antigen-specific clonotypes by comparing expansion in peptide wells with expansion in reference cultures. To be called positive, a clone needed expansion at FDR<0.05 compared with the reference and with all other wells, an odds ratio greater than 5, and a frequency greater than 0.1% in two replicate wells. A clonotype was defined as cross-reactive if the clonotype was significantly expanded both in SARS-CoV-2 spike wells and in at least one common cold coronavirus spike condition. Using the stringdist R package, CDR3 similarity was measured by Levenshtein distance, and unrooted trees were constructed with ape in R 3.6.1. Held by TCRdb, this immuneACCESS table contains in-frame sequences only and omits some clones. Under half of the omission traces to an unresolved V gene where checked; the cause of the rest is unknown. The V and J calls and clone size were taken over from that table, and D and trimming were inferred from the DNA. Counted in this sample were fewer than 40,000 clones; approximately 72% of them appeared once. The top ten hold around 28% of the sample.

Comments on this clone: Which antigen it targets is not known. No per-base quality is available; no much larger clone lies one base away.

The ViraFEST assay stimulated PBMC with viral peptide pools and then used TCR sequencing to identify antigen-specific CD4+ T cell clonotypes by expansion. After around eleven days of culture, CD4+ T cells were isolated with the EasySep CD4+ T cell isolation kit. PCR-confirmed SARS-CoV-2 infection had occurred in convalescent patients between March and December 2020, before the Alpha, Beta and Delta variants emerged in the United States. Approximately 2.1 million PBMC per well were cultured in IMDM with 5% human AB serum, 10 IU/ml IL-2 and gentamicin, plus 10 ug/ml peptides. On days 3 and 7, half of the culture medium was replaced with fresh IL-2-containing medium. Each peptide stimulation condition was cultured in triplicate wells unless otherwise noted. PBMC were separated from whole blood using Ficoll-Paque Plus gradient centrifugation and were then either cryopreserved at -140C or used fresh. The QIAamp micro DNA kit was used to extract genomic DNA from the cultured CD4+ T cells.

Sequences SGDLS (CDR1) and YYNGEE (CDR2) are obtained from the germline V gene. The CDR3 goes from the cysteine to the phenylalanine over 13 residues. Only CDR3 DNA remains: 39 bases, in frame from the first base. Between the V and J ends, shortened by 0 bases and 4 bases respectively, the junction contains 7 bases. This specimen consisted of CD4+ T cells from PBMCs cultured with a peptide pool, obtained before COVID-19 vaccination. The source of this sequence is a human donor who had a prior SARS-CoV-2 infection. The sequence joins TRBV9 to TRBJ2-5; the D gene cannot be named for sure. The sequenced DNA is TGTGCCAGCAGCGTAGAAGTTCGAGAGACCCAGTACTTC. Its amino acids are CASSVEVRETQYF.